This TCR beta chain was observed in a study of blood T cell repertoires in COVID-19. The wider study: Collection of acute and convalescent COVID-19 samples took place in the United States, Italy and Spain. From T cells, B-cell-depleted T cells, or PBMCs came the material, which was cDNA or gDNA.

The CDR3 loop spans 14 amino acids. The germline V gene encodes CDR1 MNHEY and CDR2 SVGAGI. V shed 6 bases, J shed 4 bases, and the junction held 6 bases outside the gene matches. In the original analysis: By means of reference gene primer amplification, nucleated cell counts were estimated. TCRdb keeps only in-frame clones here, not all; method: immunoSEQ multiplex PCR. Clonal size and the V and J genes are those of that table, whereas D and trimming came from the DNA. The profile shows a few hundred thousand clones, around 92% of them singletons. Seattle-derived patients entered the study during active infection and were followed longitudinally.

The chain is built from TRBV6-5 and TRBJ1-5; 7 bases are a match to TRBD1. Material: peripheral blood. The receptor's source is a woman between 25 and 40 years old with COVID-19, enrolled during active disease. In nucleotides, the CDR3 is TGTGCCAGCAGCCCCGGGGACAGTAATCAGCCCCAGCATTTT. Translating it yields CASSPGDSNQPQHF.